The rows below give T cell receptor beta chains drawn from one sample of a study of OX40 agonist ivuxolimab in advanced cancers. Sequencing used immunoSEQ multiplex PCR; TCRdb keeps in-frame clones, though not all of them. This sample yields approximately 61,000 clones, of which roughly 85% are seen a single time; roughly 1.3% belongs to the top ten. The specimen was CD4+ or CD8+ T cells sorted from blood, collected in a trial of the OX40 agonist ivuxolimab. The receptor set was obtained from an adult with an advanced solid tumor such as melanoma, head and neck, liver or kidney cancer. The CDR3 runs from the conserved cysteine through the conserved F or W. Each record gives: clone size, D gene, V gene, J gene, CDR3 DNA, CDR3 protein. The D gene is left open where the match is weak. The listing skips clone size in some rows; elsewhere it reads once, few, many or a size class.

few	NA	TRBV7-9	TRBJ1-3	TGTGCCAGCAGCTCTCGACAGGCCGTCACCTCTGGAAACACCATATATTTT	CASSSRQAVTSGNTIYF
NA	NA	TRBV15	TRBJ2-1	TGTGCCACCAGGACCACAGCGGCGCTGTCCCAGCAGTTCTTC	CATRTTAALSQQFF
NA	TRBD1	TRBV7-8	TRBJ2-3	TGTGCCAGCAGCAACAGAGACAGGGGGGGCACAGATACGCAGTATTTT	CASSNRDRGGTDTQYF
NA	NA	TRBV10-3	TRBJ1-1	TGTGCCATCAGTGAGCCCCAGACGGGATTGAACACTGAAGCTTTCTTT	CAISEPQTGLNTEAFF
NA	NA	TRBV7-2	TRBJ2-3	TGTGCCAGCAGCTTAGTCTCTAGAACAGATACGCAGTATTTT	CASSLVSRTDTQYF
NA	TRBD1	TRBV5-3	TRBJ1-5	TGTGCCAGAAGCTTGGTGGGACAGGGGGAATCTCAGCCCCAGCATTTT	CARSLVGQGESQPQHF
NA	NA	TRBV30	TRBJ1-2	TGTGCCTGGAGGCATACAGGGACCTATGGCTACACCTTC	CAWRHTGTYGYTF
NA	TRBD2	TRBV7-2	TRBJ2-1	TGTGCCAGCAGTCCTCCGGGACTAGCGGGGAACAATGAGCAGTTCTTC	CASSPPGLAGNNEQFF
NA	NA	TRBV5-8	TRBJ2-3	TGTGCCAGCAGCTTGGCAGGGTTGGCAGATACGCAGTATTTT	CASSLAGLADTQYF
NA	NA	TRBV6-1	TRBJ1-5	TGTGCCAGCAGTGAAAGTGCTTGGCAGAAAAATCAGCCCCAGCATTTT	CASSESAWQKNQPQHF
NA	TRBD1	TRBV7-9	TRBJ2-2	TGTGCCAGCAGCGCACAGGGGGCGAGGGCCGGGGAGCTGTTTTTT	CASSAQGARAGELFF
NA	TRBD1	TRBV27	TRBJ2-7	TGTGCCAGCAGATGGGCCGACAGGGAGAGCTACGAGCAGTACTTC	CASRWADRESYEQYF
NA	TRBD1	TRBV5-1	TRBJ2-2	TGCGCCAGCAGCCAAACACAGGGGGACACCGGGGAGCTGTTTTTT	CASSQTQGDTGELFF
NA	NA	TRBV7-8	TRBJ2-7	TGTGCCAGCAGCTTGGGCCTTTATGACGAGCAGTACTTC	CASSLGLYDEQYF
NA	NA	TRBV7-2	TRBJ1-4	TGTGCCAGCAGCTTAGATACAGGAGGAGCTAATGAAAAACTGTTTTTT	CASSLDTGGANEKLFF
once	NA	TRBV21-1	TRBJ2-7	TGTGCCCTACGAAGGGCTACCCGTACACTCCTCTCCTACGAGCAGTACTTC	CALRRATRTLLSYEQYF
NA	NA	TRBV6-5	TRBJ2-7	TGTGCCAGCAGTTACGGTGGACAGAATAACTACGAGCAGTACTTC	CASSYGGQNNYEQYF
NA	NA	TRBV11-3	TRBJ2-5	TGTGCCAGCAGCTTAGGACGGTACCAAGAGACCCAGTACTTC	CASSLGRYQETQYF
NA	TRBD2	TRBV27	TRBJ2-2	TGTGCCAGTACCCAACTAGCGGGAGGAGGGAACACCGGGGAGCTGTTTTTT	CASTQLAGGGNTGELFF
NA	NA	TRBV9	TRBJ2-1	TGTGCCAGCAGCCCCAGAGGGCGGGTCCCCTACAATGAGCAGTTCTTC	CASSPRGRVPYNEQFF
NA	TRBD1	TRBV5-1	TRBJ1-2	TGCGCCAGCAGCCCCGGGACAGGGAACTATGGCTACACCTTC	CASSPGTGNYGYTF
NA	TRBD2	TRBV11-2	TRBJ2-1	TGTGCCAGCAGCTTCGGGACTAGCGGGGGGTACAATGAGCAGTTCTTC	CASSFGTSGGYNEQFF
NA	TRBD1	TRBV5-1	TRBJ1-2	TGCGCCAGCAGCTTGAACTCAAGGACAGGGACCTCCGGCTACACCTTC	CASSLNSRTGTSGYTF
NA	NA	TRBV7-9	TRBJ1-2	TGTGCCAGCAGCCCCGGAGATAGGGGCTACACCTTC	CASSPGDRGYTF
NA	NA	TRBV9	TRBJ2-2	TGTACCAGCAGCCCAGTGGGGCAGGCTAACACCGGGGAGCTGTTTTTT	CTSSPVGQANTGELFF
NA	NA	TRBV4-3	TRBJ2-4	TGCGCCAGCAGCCAATTTATCGGACACTTAGCCAAAAACATTCAGTACTTC	CASSQFIGHLAKNIQYF
NA	NA	TRBV5-4	TRBJ2-7	TGTGCCAGCAGCTTGGCTGGGCAGGGTCTACGCGAGCAGTACTTC	CASSLAGQGLREQYF
NA	TRBD1	TRBV19	TRBJ1-1	TGTGCCAGTAGTCCCATCTTGGGACAGGGGGCCTCTGTCACTGAAGCTTTCTTT	CASSPILGQGASVTEAFF
NA	NA	TRBV15	TRBJ2-6	TGTGCCACCAGCACAGGGGTCCGGTCTGGGGCCAACGTCCTGACTTTC	CATSTGVRSGANVLTF
once	TRBD2	TRBV19	TRBJ2-2	TGTGCCAGTACCATATCGGGACTAGCGGTGACCGGGGAGCTGTTTTTT	CASTISGLAVTGELFF
NA	NA	TRBV5-1	TRBJ2-2	TGCGCCAGCAGCTACGGGACCGGGGAGCTGTTTTTT	CASSYGTGELFF
NA	NA	TRBV11-2	TRBJ1-1	TGTGCCAGCAGCTTTGGAATAGACACTGAAGCTTTCTTT	CASSFGIDTEAFF
NA	NA	TRBV10-1	TRBJ1-2	TGCGCCACCTCACGAGGGGATAACTATGGCTACACCTTC	CATSRGDNYGYTF
few	TRBD2	TRBV6-5	TRBJ2-1	TGTGCCAGCAGTTACACCCCTAGCGGGGGGGCCAATGAGCAGTTCTTC	CASSYTPSGGANEQFF
NA	NA	TRBV18	TRBJ1-4	TGTGCCACCCACCCAGACTTCACTAATGAAAAACTGTTTTTT	CATHPDFTNEKLFF
NA	NA	TRBV7-2	TRBJ2-7	TGTGCCAGCAGCTTAGTCCTCTCCGCCGGGAGCTACGAGCAGTACTTC	CASSLVLSAGSYEQYF
NA	NA	TRBV28	TRBJ2-5	TGTGCCAGCAGTCCGACGTCGGGGCGGGGAGAGACCCAGTACTTC	CASSPTSGRGETQYF
NA	TRBD1	TRBV7-9	TRBJ2-7	TGTGCCAGCAGCTTAGGAGGGGGCCGTGGGGAGCAGTACTTC	CASSLGGGRGEQYF
NA	NA	TRBV6-1	TRBJ1-1	TGTGCCAGCAGTCCTAATTTACGAGGCACTGAAGCTTTCTTT	CASSPNLRGTEAFF
NA	NA	TRBV28	TRBJ1-3	TGTGCCAGCAGTAGGGGACCTGGAAACACCATATATTTT	CASSRGPGNTIYF